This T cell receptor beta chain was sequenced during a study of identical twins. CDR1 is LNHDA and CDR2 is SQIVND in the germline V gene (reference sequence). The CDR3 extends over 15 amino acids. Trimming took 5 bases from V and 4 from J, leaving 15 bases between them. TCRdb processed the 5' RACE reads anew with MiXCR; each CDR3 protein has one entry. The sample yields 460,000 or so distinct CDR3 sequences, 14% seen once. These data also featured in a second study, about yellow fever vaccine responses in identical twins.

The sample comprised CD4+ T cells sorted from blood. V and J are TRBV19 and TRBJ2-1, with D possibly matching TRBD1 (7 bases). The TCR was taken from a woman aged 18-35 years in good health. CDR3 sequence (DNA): TGTGCCAGTAGTCTCAGGGGGGTAATGTACAATGAGCAGTTCTTC. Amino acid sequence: CASSLRGVMYNEQFF. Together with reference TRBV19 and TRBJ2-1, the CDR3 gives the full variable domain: DGGITQSPKYLFRKEGQNVTLSCEQNLNHDAMYWYRQDPGQGLRLIYYSQIVNDFQKGDIAEGYSVSREKKESFPLTVTSAQKNPTAFYLCASSLRGVMYNEQFFGPGTRLTVL.